These 26 T cell receptor beta chains share one sample of origin, sequenced in a study of response to subunit inactivated influenza vaccine. TCRdb independently ran MiXCR on the RT-PCR reads; one entry per CDR3 protein. Among a few hundred thousand distinct CDR3 sequences listed, roughly 7.9% were seen once. The material sequenced was PBMCs from blood, taken around 25 months after vaccination. The receptors come from a man aged 50-75 years who received an inactivated influenza vaccine.

This clonotype was observed at least ten times. CDR3 loop: CASSLEVPGQGAGTEAFF. The DNA of the CDR3 is TGCGCCAGCAGCTTAGAAGTCCCGGGACAGGGGGCGGGCACTGAAGCTTTCTTT. V gene TRBV5-1 combines with J gene TRBJ1-1; 12 bases match TRBD1. Germline V gives CDR1 SGHRS, CDR2 YFSETQ. V lost 2 bases and J lost 4; bases outside the gene matches: 12. The CDR3 has 18 amino acids.

This clonotype has just a few counts. The V and J genes are TRBV12-3 or TRBV12-4 and TRBJ2-3; 14 nucleotides match TRBD2. CDR3 length equals 15 residues. V gave up 4 bases and J gave up 5 bases; unmatched junction bases: 2. The CDR3 protein is CASSSTSGRGDTQYF. The CDR3 DNA reads TGTGCCAGCAGTTCGACTAGCGGGAGGGGAGATACGCAGTATTTT.

The chain recombines TRBV6-2 or TRBV6-3 with TRBJ2-7; 7 bases agree with TRBD2. V dropped 5 bases and J dropped 2; count of bases not matched to a gene: 6. Germline loops: CDR1 MNHEY, CDR2 SVGEGT. CDR3 size: 14 residues. CDR3 region: CASSSGNPPYEQYF. Written as DNA, the CDR3 is TGTGCCAGCAGTAGCGGGAACCCTCCCTACGAGCAGTACTTC.

The chain uses TRBV29-1 and TRBJ2-3; maybe TRBD2 (5 bases). V dropped 5 bases and J dropped 0 bases, with 12 bases sitting between them. Germline loops: CDR1 SQVTM, CDR2 ANQGSEA. The CDR3 loop spans 14 amino acids. The CDR3 DNA follows: TGCAGCGTTCGCGGACTGCGAAGCACAGATACGCAGTATTTT. This codes for CSVRGLRSTDTQYF.

Ten or more counts support this clonotype. The chain recombines TRBV3-1 with TRBJ1-2; unclear D gene. CDR3 length: 11 residues. Germline V gene sequence: CDR1 LGHDT, CDR2 YNNKEL (reference sequence). V lost 3 bases and J lost 3, with 2 bases in between. CDR3 amino acids: CASSHYYGYTF. CDR3 nucleotide sequence: TGTGCCAGCAGCCATTACTATGGCTACACCTTC.

This chain joins TRBV20-1 and TRBJ2-1, with 8 positions matching TRBD2. Germline CDR1 DFQATT, CDR2 SNEGSKA (reference sequence). Unmatched junction bases numbered 3, after V lost 0 bases and J lost 2 bases. The CDR3 length is 15 residues. CDR3 DNA: TGCAGTGCTAGAGATCGGACTAGCCCCTACAATGAGCAGTTCTTC. It translates to CSARDRTSPYNEQFF.

The gene calls are TRBV7-8 and TRBJ1-4, with D possibly being TRBD1 (5 bases). This CDR3 contains 14 residues. V shed 7 bases and J shed 8 bases, with 17 bases lying between them. Looked up from germline, CDR1 is SGHVS and CDR2 is FQNEAQ. CDR3 in DNA: TGTGCCAGCACCGAGATGGGGCAGGGCGAAAAACTGTTTTTT. This gives the protein CASTEMGQGEKLFF.

This clonotype was seen only a few times. The chain uses TRBV10-3 and TRBJ2-2, with 9 positions matching TRBD2. Unmatched junction bases numbered 2, after V lost 6 bases and J lost 0 bases. Germline CDR1 ENHRY, CDR2 SYGVKD. This CDR3 is 15 amino acids long. The chain's CDR3 is CAIRPSGTNTGELFF. The CDR3 nucleotides are TGTGCCATCAGGCCTAGCGGGACGAACACCGGGGAGCTGTTTTTT.

The chain employs TRBV18 and TRBJ2-7, with D perhaps being TRBD1 or TRBD2 (5 bases each). Germline V CDR1 and CDR2: KGHSH, LQKENI. The CDR3 has 13 residues. Trimming cost V 9 bases and J 2 bases, with 14 bases left between them. This CDR3 is CASFRDQAYEQYF. The CDR3 nucleotides read TGTGCCAGTTTCCGGGACCAAGCCTACGAGCAGTACTTC.

This clonotype was seen a few times. The rearrangement links TRBV3-1 to TRBJ2-7; D may be TRBD1 or TRBD2 (6 bases each). Trimming stripped 0 bases from V and 4 bases from J, with 13 bases between. The CDR3 runs to 15 residues. Per the germline V gene, CDR1 is LGHDT and CDR2 is YNNKEL (reference sequence). CDR3 sequence (DNA): TGTGCCAGCAGCCAAGACCCGGGGGCTCGGTACGAGCAGTACTTC. Translating gives CASSQDPGARYEQYF.

This clonotype was detected many times. The chain links TRBV11-2 to TRBJ2-1; tentatively, D is TRBD2 (5 bases). Per germline, CDR1 SGHAT and CDR2 FQNNGV. The CDR3 is made up of 16 amino acids. Trimming stripped 5 bases from V and 1 base from J, with 15 bases between. The CDR3 bases are TGTGCCAGCAGCCTGATGGTCCGGGGATCCTACAATGAGCAGTTCTTC. Residues: CASSLMVRGSYNEQFF.

At least ten counts were recorded for this clonotype. This rearrangement joins TRBV7-9 to TRBJ2-1; 9 bases map to TRBD1. Germline V gives CDR1 SEHNR, CDR2 FQNEAQ (reference sequence). The length of the CDR3 is 12 residues. V was pared by 1 base and J by 15 bases, with 4 bases of the junction left unmatched. Here the CDR3 DNA reads TGTGCCAGCAGCTTAGAGGGACAGGGACCGTTCTTC. Its protein is CASSLEGQGPFF.

This chain connects TRBV10-1 to TRBJ2-3; 7 bases line up with TRBD2. Germline V lookup: CDR1 WNHNN, CDR2 SYGVQD (reference sequence). This CDR3 has 15 amino acids. Germline trimming cut 2 bases from V and 0 bases from J; bases unmatched to any gene: 2. The CDR3 bases are TGCGCCAGCAGTGAGCAGGGAGGGAGCACAGATACGCAGTATTTT. Translating gives CASSEQGGSTDTQYF.

This clonotype was found a few times. This rearrangement joins TRBV10-2 to TRBJ1-2, with D tentatively TRBD1 (5 bases). Germline-derived CDR1 and CDR2 are WSHSY and SAAADI. CDR3 length: 12 residues. V lost 5 bases and J lost 3, with 7 bases in between. CDR3 DNA sequence: TGCGCCAGCAGTCGGGGGGACTATGGCTACACCTTC. It specifies CASSRGDYGYTF.

Details on this clonotype: The junction and the germline gene differ at one end; a read error may be behind it. The chain couples TRBV6-2 or TRBV6-3 to TRBJ2-7; TRBD1 aligns across 8 bases. CDR3 length: 16 residues. CDR1 and CDR2 (germline): MNHEY, SVGEGT. The CDR3 nucleotides read TGTGCCAGCGGTTATTCGACCAGGACAGGGAGTTACGAGCAGTACTTC. It encodes CASGYSTRTGSYEQYF.

Only a few counts were recorded for this clonotype. The chain recombines TRBV20-1 with TRBJ1-5; D is ambiguous. The CDR3 has 14 amino acids. Germline loops: CDR1 DFQATT, CDR2 SNEGSKA (reference sequence). The CDR3 bases are TGCAGCCAGAGCCGGCTGCTGGGCAATCAGCCCCAGCATTTT. As protein: CSQSRLLGNQPQHF.

This clonotype was found a few times. The chain carries TRBV5-6 and TRBJ2-3, with TRBD1 matching 9 bases. The CDR3 spans 16 residues. J was trimmed by 2 bases and V by 4 bases; bases with no gene match: 8. Per germline, CDR1 SGHDT and CDR2 YYEEEE. The CDR3 DNA reads TGTGCCAGCAGCAAGGACAGGGGATTTGACACAGATACGCAGTATTTT. Encoded protein: CASSKDRGFDTDTQYF.

The chain uses TRBV28 and TRBJ2-5, with D maybe TRBD1 (6 bases). Trimming stripped 2 bases from V and 4 bases from J, with 14 bases between. The CDR3 contains 15 residues. Germline V gives CDR1 MDHEN, CDR2 SYDVKM. The chain's CDR3 is CASSLPGTFRETQYF. CDR3 nucleotides: TGTGCCAGCAGTTTACCCGGGACATTCAGAGAGACCCAGTACTTC.

J is TRBJ1-4 and V is TRBV20-1; D perhaps matches TRBD1 (5 bases). CDR3 length equals 13 residues. V was cut by 6 bases and J by 3 bases, with 11 bases left in between. Germline CDR1 is DFQATT and CDR2 is SNEGSKA (reference sequence). The CDR3 reads CSAAGRANEKLFF. Here the CDR3 DNA reads TGCAGTGCGGCGGGCAGGGCTAATGAAAAACTGTTTTTT.

The chain is built from TRBV29-1 and TRBJ1-1; no clear D gene. V was pared by 7 bases and J by 8 bases, with 17 bases between. The germline CDR1 and CDR2 sequences are SQVTM and ANQGSEA. The CDR3 spans 12 residues. The CDR3 nucleotides read TGCAGCGGAGAAGGTAGGAACTGGGAAGCTTTCTTT. Protein product: CSGEGRNWEAFF.

The rearrangement joins TRBV27 to TRBJ2-1; 10 positions agree with TRBD2. Germline CDR1 MNHEY, CDR2 SMNVEV (reference sequence). This CDR3 comprises 17 residues. The junction had 5 bases not matched to a gene; V was cut back by 3 bases and J by 0 bases. CDR3 nucleotide sequence: TGTGCCAGCAGTTTCCTAGCGGGGGACCCCTCCTACAATGAGCAGTTCTTC. It encodes CASSFLAGDPSYNEQFF.

In this sample, this clonotype turned up a few times. This sequence joins TRBV5-1 and TRBJ2-2; weak D call: TRBD1 (5 bases). The CDR3 contains 17 residues. Germline V CDR1 and CDR2: SGHRS, YFSETQ. V lost 7 bases, J lost 0 bases, and 19 bases lay in between. The CDR3 loop is CASRWGRLQSNTGELFF. In nucleotides, the CDR3 is TGCGCCAGCCGCTGGGGCAGGCTCCAATCGAACACCGGGGAGCTGTTTTTT.

This clonotype was detected ten times or more. This sequence joins TRBV4-3 and TRBJ2-5; no reliable D call. The V and J ends lost 0 bases and 3 bases respectively, with 8 bases between them. This CDR3 comprises 14 residues. Looked up from germline, CDR1 is LGHNA and CDR2 is YSLEER. In nucleotides, the CDR3 is TGCGCCAGCAGCCAAGATTACCGGGAAGAGACCCAGTACTTC. Translating gives CASSQDYREETQYF.

This clonotype was picked up many times. The CDR3 DNA reads TGTGCCAGCAGCGCATACAGGGGTGGCACCGGGGAGCTGTTTTTT. Its translation: CASSAYRGGTGELFF. The gene calls are TRBV7-6 and TRBJ2-2, with 7 bases matching TRBD1. Losses at the gene ends were 5 bases for V and 4 bases for J; bases not matched to a gene: 7. The CDR3 extends over 15 amino acids. The germline gives CDR1 SGHVS, CDR2 FNYEAQ. The variable domain in full, with the rest retrieved from reference TRBV7-6 and TRBJ2-2, is GAGVSQSPRYKVTKRGQDVALRCDPISGHVSLYWYRQALGQGPEFLTYFNYEAQQDKSGLPNDRFSAERPEGSISTLTIQRTEQRDSAMYRCASSAYRGGTGELFFGEGSRLTVL.

This clonotype was seen a handful of times. The CDR3 DNA is TGTGCCAGCAGTTTAGCCCTACAGGGTCAGGAATTGTTTTTT. It is translated as CASSLALQGQELFF. The chain combines TRBV28 with TRBJ1-4, with D perhaps TRBD1 (6 bases). The CDR3 extends over 14 amino acids. V was shortened by 2 bases and J by 15 bases, with 19 bases between the two germline ends. Germline CDR1 reads MDHEN; CDR2 reads SYDVKM.

This clonotype has only a few counts. V gene TRBV20-1 combines with J gene TRBJ2-3, with D tentatively TRBD2 (5 bases). The germline CDR1 and CDR2 sequences are DFQATT and SNEGSKA (reference sequence). The CDR3 has 12 amino acids. The V end was cut by 7 bases, the J end by 3 bases, with 11 bases between. CDR3 DNA sequence: TGCAGTGGAGTCGGGGTGACAGATACGCAGTATTTT. Protein: CSGVGVTDTQYF.